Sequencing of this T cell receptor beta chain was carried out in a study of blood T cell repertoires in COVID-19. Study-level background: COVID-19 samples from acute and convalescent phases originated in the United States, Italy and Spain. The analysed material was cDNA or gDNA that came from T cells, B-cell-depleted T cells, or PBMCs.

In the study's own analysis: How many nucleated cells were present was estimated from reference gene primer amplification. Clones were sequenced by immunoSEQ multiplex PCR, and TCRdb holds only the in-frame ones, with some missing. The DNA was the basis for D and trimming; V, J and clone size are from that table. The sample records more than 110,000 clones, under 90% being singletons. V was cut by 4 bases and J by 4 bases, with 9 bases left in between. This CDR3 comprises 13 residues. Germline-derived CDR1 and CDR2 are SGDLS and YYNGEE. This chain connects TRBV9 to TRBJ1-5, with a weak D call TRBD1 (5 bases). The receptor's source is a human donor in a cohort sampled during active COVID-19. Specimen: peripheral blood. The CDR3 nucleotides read TGTGCCAGCAGCTCGGGACTTAATCAGCCCCAGCATTTT. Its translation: CASSSGLNQPQHF.